The 30 T cell receptor beta chains below come from one sample, sequenced in a study of shared clonotypes between healthy human individuals. Clones were sequenced by immunoSEQ multiplex PCR, and TCRdb holds only the in-frame ones, with some missing. The sample records about 2 million clones, roughly 95% being singletons. The source material was naive CD4+ T cells sorted from blood. Subset indicated: CD45RA+ positively selected. The receptors come from a man aged 18-30 years in good health.

This chain uses TRBV5-1 with TRBJ1-2; D ambiguous. This CDR3 has 15 amino acids. Per the germline V gene, CDR1 is SGHRS and CDR2 is YFSETQ. V lost 0 bases and J 4 bases, leaving 13 bases between the germline ends. As DNA, the CDR3 is TGCGCCAGCAGCTTGGAGGGCCCAAGGAGCTATGGCTACACCTTC. This codes for CASSLEGPRSYGYTF.

This clone was detected only once. This chain links TRBV30 with TRBJ2-7; 12 bases fit TRBD1. Trimming cost V 3 bases and J 0 bases; bases outside gene matches: 18. Germline CDR1 reads GTSNPN; CDR2 reads SVGIG (reference sequence). CDR3 length equals 20 residues. Here the CDR3 DNA reads TGTGCCTGGAGGGGGACAGGGGGCGGAATAGCGGGAACGACCTCCTACGAGCAGTACTTC. It yields the protein CAWRGTGGGIAGTTSYEQYF.

J is TRBJ1-2 and V is TRBV5-1, with a weak D call TRBD1 (6 bases). The CDR3 has 14 residues. The germline CDR1 and CDR2 sequences are SGHRS and YFSETQ. V lost 2 bases to trimming and J lost 4 bases, with 12 bases between them. The CDR3 DNA sequence: TGCGCCAGCAGCTTACAGGGCCAGACCTATGGCTACACCTTC. Its translation is CASSLQGQTYGYTF.

V usage is TRBV2 and J usage is TRBJ2-2; 9 bases map to TRBD2. CDR3 size: 14 residues. V lost 11 bases to trimming and J lost 6 bases; unmatched junction nucleotides: 10. The germline V gene encodes CDR1 SNHLY and CDR2 FYNNEI. The CDR3 region has the DNA TGTGCCGGAGGGCGCGGGAGGGAAGCCGGGGAGCTGTTTTTT. Translated, it gives CAGGRGREAGELFF.

The chain recombines TRBV6-5 with TRBJ2-3, with D unclear. Trimming removed 4 bases from V and 0 bases from J, with 14 bases in between. Looked up from germline, CDR1 is MNHEY and CDR2 is SVGAGI. The CDR3 covers 16 residues. CDR3 DNA: TGTGCCAGCAGTTTTTTTTACAGTGCTAGCACAGATACGCAGTATTTT. Its protein is CASSFFYSASTDTQYF.

The chain joins TRBV15 to TRBJ2-3; D ambiguous. Germline loops: CDR1 LNHNV, CDR2 YYDKDF (reference sequence). The V end lost 0 bases, the J end lost 2 bases, and 21 bases lay between the germline ends. The CDR3 runs 19 residues. CDR3 sequence reads: CATSRDLRFGSRYTDTQYF. The CDR3 DNA follows: TGTGCCACCAGCAGAGATCTAAGGTTCGGATCTCGGTACACAGATACGCAGTATTTT.

This chain joins TRBV7-2 and TRBJ1-2; TRBD1 agrees at 9 bases. CDR3 length: 14 amino acids. The germline V gene encodes CDR1 SGHTA and CDR2 FQGNSA. V was clipped by 6 bases and J by 6 bases; unmatched bases: 8. This CDR3 reads CASRQPGQGNGYTF. The CDR3 region has the DNA TGTGCCAGCAGGCAACCGGGACAGGGTAATGGCTACACCTTC.

Remarks on this clone: With a much larger clone just one base away, this may be a read error. In the same sample, other DNA sequences code for this CDR3. The genes are TRBV30 and TRBJ1-6; TRBD1 matches 8 bases. Germline loops: CDR1 GTSNPN, CDR2 SVGIG (reference sequence). This CDR3 contains 12 residues. The V and J ends lost 5 bases and 7 bases, in that order; junction bases with no gene match: 1. The CDR3 spells CAWDRGNSPLHF. The CDR3 DNA is TGTGCCTGGGACAGGGGAAATTCACCCCTCCACTTT.

The gene calls are TRBV11-3 and TRBJ2-3, with TRBD2 as a possible D gene (5 bases). V was trimmed by 2 bases and J by 6 bases, leaving 12 bases between them. Germline V gene sequence: CDR1 SGHNT, CDR2 YENEEA. The CDR3 loop spans 14 amino acids. CDR3 region: CASSLRGPPDTQYF. CDR3 DNA: TGTGCCAGCAGCTTACGAGGGCCCCCCGATACGCAGTATTTT.

In regard to this clone: Other nucleotide sequences in the sample specify the same CDR3. The CDR3 DNA reads TGTGCCAGCAGCGTAGGGGGAGACAGTTACAATGAGCAGTTCTTC. This translates into CASSVGGDSYNEQFF. The chain joins TRBV9 to TRBJ2-1; D could derive from TRBD1 or TRBD2 (5 bases each). Trimming took 0 bases from V and 4 from J, leaving 11 bases between them. There are 15 residues in the CDR3. Germline-derived CDR1 and CDR2 are SGDLS and YYNGEE.

The gene calls are TRBV4-1 and TRBJ1-5; 11 bases fit TRBD1. The germline gives CDR1 MGHRA, CDR2 YSYEKL. V shed 3 bases, J shed 4 bases, and the junction held 5 bases outside the gene matches. This CDR3 spans 16 amino acids. CDR3 DNA: TGCGCCAGCAGCCATGACCGGGACAGGGGGAATCAGCCCCAGCATTTT. Residues: CASSHDRDRGNQPQHF.

The chain links TRBV19 to TRBJ1-5; no definite D call. The V end was cut by 3 bases, the J end by 3 bases, with 12 bases between. Germline loops: CDR1 LNHDA, CDR2 SQIVND (reference sequence). The CDR3 is 15 residues long. CDR3 region: CASSILRQDNQPQHF. The CDR3 nucleotides are TGTGCCAGTAGTATTCTCAGGCAAGACAATCAGCCCCAGCATTTT. Full variable domain (outside the CDR3, taken from reference TRBV19 and TRBJ1-5): DGGITQSPKYLFRKEGQNVTLSCEQNLNHDAMYWYRQDPGQGLRLIYYSQIVNDFQKGDIAEGYSVSREKKESFPLTVTSAQKNPTAFYLCASSILRQDNQPQHFGDGTRLSIL.

The chain combines TRBV7-2 with TRBJ2-7; 8 bases are a match to TRBD2. V was pared by 0 bases and J by 0 bases, with 7 bases of the junction left unmatched. CDR1 and CDR2 from the germline V gene are SGHTA and FQGNSA. The length of the CDR3 is 17 residues. In nucleotides, the CDR3 is TGTGCCAGCAGCTTAGCGAGGCTAGCGGGCGACTCCTACGAGCAGTACTTC. Protein: CASSLARLAGDSYEQYF.

This chain joins TRBV7-2 and TRBJ1-5, with D maybe TRBD1 (5 bases). The CDR3 totals 14 residues. Per the germline V gene, CDR1 is SGHTA and CDR2 is FQGNSA. V lost 1 base and J 7 bases, leaving 11 bases between the germline ends. The CDR3 region is CASSLGGAGQPQHF. Here the CDR3 DNA reads TGTGCCAGCAGCTTAGGAGGGGCAGGGCAGCCCCAGCATTTT.

V usage is TRBV7-2 and J usage is TRBJ2-7; D might be TRBD1 or TRBD2, each matching 5 bases. Germline V gene sequence: CDR1 SGHTA, CDR2 FQGNSA. The V end was cut by 8 bases, the J end by 6 bases, with 17 bases between. CDR3 length: 13 amino acids. The CDR3 DNA is TGTGCCAGCGGCAACGGGGCAGCCCGCGAGCAGTACTTC. Translating gives CASGNGAAREQYF.

V gene TRBV18 combines with J gene TRBJ2-1; 10 bases map to TRBD1. V lost 3 bases and J lost 5; bases outside the gene matches: 4. The CDR3 is 15 residues long. Germline V lookup: CDR1 KGHSH, CDR2 LQKENI. For the CDR3, the DNA is TGTGCCAGCTCACCCGGGACAGGGGCGAACAATGAGCAGTTCTTC. This codes for CASSPGTGANNEQFF.

The V gene is TRBV10-1, the J gene TRBJ1-1; D is unresolved. The CDR3 loop spans 15 amino acids. The ends were cut back, 6 bases at V and 0 bases at J, with 14 bases in the middle. CDR1 WNHNN and CDR2 SYGVQD come from the germline V gene (reference sequence). CDR3 region: CASSRALGLNTEAFF. CDR3 coding DNA: TGCGCCAGCAGCCGGGCCCTGGGCTTGAACACTGAAGCTTTCTTT.

This chain links TRBV9 with TRBJ2-1, with D possibly matching TRBD2 (6 bases). This CDR3 is 16 amino acids long. The ends were cut back, 4 bases at V and 0 bases at J, with 14 bases in the middle. Looked up from germline, CDR1 is SGDLS and CDR2 is YYNGEE. The CDR3 region is CASSSHSGSSYNEQFF. The DNA of the CDR3 is TGTGCCAGCAGCTCTCATAGCGGCAGCTCCTACAATGAGCAGTTCTTC.

The gene calls are TRBV9 and TRBJ1-1, with 7 positions matching TRBD1. The V segment lost 0 bases and the J segment 8 bases; nucleotides outside the gene matches: 4. The CDR3 sequence is 13 residues long. Germline values: CDR1 SGDLS, CDR2 YYNGEE. This CDR3 is CASSVEGAREAFF. As DNA, the CDR3 is TGTGCCAGCAGCGTAGAGGGGGCCCGCGAAGCTTTCTTT.

The rearrangement joins TRBV30 to TRBJ1-2; TRBD1 might be the D (6 bases). The CDR3 is 13 residues long. V lost 1 base, J lost 4 bases, and 10 bases lay in between. In germline, CDR1 is GTSNPN, CDR2 SVGIG (reference sequence). CDR3 sequence (DNA): TGTGCCTGGAGTGGGCAGGGGACCTATGGCTACACCTTC. It codes for CAWSGQGTYGYTF.

V gene TRBV4-1 combines with J gene TRBJ2-4; D is unclear. Trimming removed 0 bases at V and 1 base at J, with 16 bases between. The length of the CDR3 is 18 residues. From germline, CDR1 is MGHRA and CDR2 YSYEKL. The CDR3 protein is CASSQERVGNFAKNIQYF. The CDR3 bases are TGCGCCAGCAGCCAAGAACGTGTAGGGAACTTCGCCAAAAACATTCAGTACTTC.

V gene TRBV28 combines with J gene TRBJ2-1; 7 nucleotides agree with TRBD2. The V and J ends lost 7 bases and 0 bases, in that order; junction bases with no gene match: 12. This CDR3 is 17 amino acids long. Germline V gives CDR1 MDHEN, CDR2 SYDVKM. The CDR3 sequence: CASNPSGLADSYNEQFF. CDR3 coding DNA: TGTGCCAGCAACCCGAGCGGGCTAGCGGACTCCTACAATGAGCAGTTCTTC.

This sequence joins TRBV5-1 and TRBJ1-4, with 7 bases that match TRBD1. The J segment lost 5 bases and the V segment lost 0 bases, leaving 4 bases of the junction unmatched. CDR1 is SGHRS and CDR2 is YFSETQ in the germline V gene. The CDR3 covers 15 residues. CDR3 in amino acids: CASSLEGQLNEKLFF. As DNA, the CDR3 is TGCGCCAGCAGCTTGGAGGGACAGTTGAATGAAAAACTGTTTTTT. Full variable domain (missing parts from reference TRBV5-1 and TRBJ1-4): KAGVTQTPRYLIKTRGQQVTLSCSPISGHRSVSWYQQTPGQGLQFLFEYFSETQRNKGNFPGRFSGRQFSNSRSEMNVSTLELGDSALYLCASSLEGQLNEKLFFGSGTQLSVL.

The chain has TRBV30 and TRBJ2-3; D call uncertain. The V end was cut by 1 base, the J end by 2 bases, with 13 bases between. Germline CDR1 GTSNPN, CDR2 SVGIG (reference sequence). The CDR3 length is 15 residues. CDR3: CAWSDGRLNTDTQYF. CDR3 DNA: TGTGCCTGGAGTGACGGCAGGCTAAACACAGATACGCAGTATTTT.

V is TRBV20-1 and J is TRBJ2-1; D uncertain. Germline CDR1 reads DFQATT; CDR2 reads SNEGSKA (reference sequence). The CDR3 is made up of 11 amino acids. Trimming removed 3 bases at V and 6 bases at J, with 6 bases between. CDR3 region: CSASLLNEQFF. Here the CDR3 DNA reads TGCAGTGCTAGCCTTCTCAATGAGCAGTTCTTC.

This chain links TRBV5-8 with TRBJ1-5, with D tentatively TRBD1 (5 bases). CDR1 SGHTS and CDR2 YDEGEE come from the germline V gene. The CDR3 covers 14 residues. Trimming left V 2 bases short and J 5 bases short, with 11 bases between. CDR3 DNA: TGTGCCAGCAGCTTTGGGGGAATCTATCAGCCCCAGCATTTT. This sequence encodes CASSFGGIYQPQHF.

Turning to this clone: Other DNA sequences from this sample encode an identical CDR3 as well. The CDR3 nucleotides are TGTGCCAGCAGTTTCGGAGGGAGGGAGACCCAGTACTTC. Translating gives CASSFGGRETQYF. This chain joins TRBV28 and TRBJ2-5, with D possibly TRBD2 on 6 matching bases. CDR3 length: 13 amino acids. Germline CDR1 MDHEN, CDR2 SYDVKM. V was cut by 3 bases and J by 5 bases, with 10 bases left in between.

Only one count was recorded for this clone. The chain carries TRBV4-1 and TRBJ2-7; 7 bases fit TRBD2. CDR3 length: 15 amino acids. Germline values: CDR1 MGHRA, CDR2 YSYEKL. The trim removed 1 base at V and 4 bases at J, leaving 7 bases unmatched. CDR3 DNA: TGCGCCAGCAGCCAAGCCCCCGGGGGGTTATACGAGCAGTACTTC. This encodes CASSQAPGGLYEQYF.

The V and J genes are TRBV18 and TRBJ2-3, with D possibly called TRBD1 or TRBD2 (5 bases each). The CDR3 has 15 amino acids. The V end lost 6 bases, the J end lost 3 bases, and 16 bases lay between the germline ends. Germline-derived CDR1 and CDR2 are KGHSH and LQKENI. The CDR3 reads CASSLTGPGTDTQYF. CDR3 in DNA: TGTGCCAGCTCCCTCACGGGGCCCGGGACAGATACGCAGTATTTT.

The CDR3 here is CASSIGTGNIQYF. Here the CDR3 DNA reads TGCGCCAGCAGCATTGGCACGGGGAACATTCAGTACTTC. This chain links TRBV5-1 with TRBJ2-4; weak D call: TRBD2 (5 bases). In germline, CDR1 is SGHRS, CDR2 YFSETQ. Trimming pared 4 bases from V and 7 bases from J, leaving 12 bases between. This CDR3 has 13 amino acids. Filled out from reference TRBV5-1 and TRBJ2-4, the complete variable domain reads KAGVTQTPRYLIKTRGQQVTLSCSPISGHRSVSWYQQTPGQGLQFLFEYFSETQRNKGNFPGRFSGRQFSNSRSEMNVSTLELGDSALYLCASSIGTGNIQYFGAGTRLSVL.